This passage covers 20 T cell receptor beta chains from one sample sequenced in a study of T-cell reconstitution after alpha-beta-depleted transplantation in children. It was with unique molecular identifiers that the TCRbeta library was prepared. TCRdb used MiXCR to reprocess the PCR reads, holding one entry per CDR3 protein. The data contain hundreds of thousands of distinct CDR3 sequences, around 11% of them singletons. The material was PBMCs from the stem cell graft donor, obtained from the stem cell graft. The receptors come from a human donor who donated a stem cell graft to a child with acute lymphoblastic leukemia.

V gene TRBV27 combines with J gene TRBJ2-1, with 7 bases fitting TRBD2. The V gene end was trimmed by 4 bases and the J gene end by 7 bases; junction bases not matched to a gene: 13. This CDR3 comprises 16 residues. Germline V gene data show CDR1 as MNHEY and CDR2 as SMNVEV (reference sequence). CDR3 residues: CASSWAGDPYINEQFF. The CDR3 DNA is TGTGCCAGCAGTTGGGCGGGGGACCCGTACATTAATGAGCAGTTCTTC.

This clonotype was seen ten or more times. The V and J genes are TRBV5-1 and TRBJ2-7; the D is unclear. Trimming took off 7 bases at V and 0 bases at J, with 14 bases between the two ends. Germline V gene lookup returns CDR1 SGHRS and CDR2 YFSETQ. The CDR3 contains 14 residues. CDR3 residues: CASGDSGSSYEQYF. As DNA, the CDR3 is TGCGCCAGCGGTGATAGTGGTAGCTCCTACGAGCAGTACTTC.

This clonotype was counted many times. The genes are TRBV3-1 and TRBJ2-2; no firm D call. The CDR3 is 11 amino acids. Germline V CDR1 and CDR2: LGHDT, YNNKEL (reference sequence). V lost 5 bases, J lost 6 bases, and 4 bases lay in between. The CDR3 DNA follows: TGTGCCAGCAGCGGGGCCGGGGAGCTGTTTTTT. Residues: CASSGAGELFF. Combining the CDR3 with reference TRBV3-1 and TRBJ2-2 gives the whole variable domain DTAVSQTPKYLVTQMGNDKSIKCEQNLGHDTMYWYKQDSKKFLKIMFSYNNKELIINETVPNRFSPKSPDKAHLNLHINSLELGDSAVYFCASSGAGELFFGEGSRLTVL.

On this clonotype: With a much larger clone just one base away, this may be a read error. The chain recombines TRBV5-1 with TRBJ2-7; 9 nucleotides align to TRBD2. Germline CDR1 is SGHRS and CDR2 is YFSETQ. Unmatched junction bases numbered 6, after V lost 0 bases and J lost 5 bases. The CDR3 runs to 15 residues. The CDR3 bases are TGCGCCAGCAGCTTGGATGCCGGGACTAGCAACGAGCAGTACTTC. Protein sequence: CASSLDAGTSNEQYF. Complete variable domain (other parts from reference TRBV5-1 and TRBJ2-7): KAGVTQTPRYLIKTRGQQVTLSCSPISGHRSVSWYQQTPGQGLQFLFEYFSETQRNKGNFPGRFSGRQFSNSRSEMNVSTLELGDSALYLCASSLDAGTSNEQYFGPGTRLTVT.

This clonotype was found many times. The CDR3 DNA reads TGTGCCAGCAGCCTACAGATGAACTATGGCTACACCTTC. Translation: CASSLQMNYGYTF. The V gene is TRBV12-3 or TRBV12-4, the J gene TRBJ1-2; no reliable D call. V shed 6 bases and J shed 2 bases, with 10 bases lying between them. The CDR3 contains 13 residues.

This clonotype was counted ten times or more. J is TRBJ2-6 and V is TRBV12-3 or TRBV12-4, with no clear D. Between the trimmed V and J ends, which lost 3 bases and 0 bases, there was a span of 3 bases. The CDR3 runs 14 residues. This chain's CDR3 is CASSFSSGANVLTF. The CDR3 bases are TGTGCCAGCAGTTTTTCCTCTGGGGCCAACGTCCTGACTTTC.

This clonotype was seen ten or more times. CDR3 in DNA: TGTGCCAGCAGCCATCGACAGGGGAGGGAATTGGGGGGCTACACCTTC. It encodes CASSHRQGRELGGYTF. The chain has TRBV7-9 and TRBJ1-2; 8 bases line up with TRBD1. This CDR3 comprises 16 residues. The trim removed 5 bases at V and 8 bases at J, leaving 16 bases unmatched. Germline CDR1 SEHNR, CDR2 FQNEAQ (reference sequence).

This clonotype has ten or more counts. The rearrangement links TRBV6-6 to TRBJ2-2; the match to TRBD1 covers 8 bases. The V and J ends lost 5 bases and 10 bases, in that order; junction bases with no gene match: 6. The CDR3 contains 13 residues. Looked up from germline, CDR1 is MNHNY and CDR2 is SVGAGI (reference sequence). This CDR3 is CASSRQGSSELFF. The CDR3 nucleotides read TGTGCCAGCAGTCGACAGGGGTCGTCGGAGCTGTTTTTT.

This clonotype was found many times. The rearrangement uses TRBV12-3 or TRBV12-4 and TRBJ1-5; D possibly corresponds to TRBD1 (6 bases). The CDR3 runs to 14 residues. V lost 1 base and J lost 7, with 11 bases in between. As DNA, the CDR3 is TGTGCCAGCAGTTTAGGACAGGCGGGCCAGCCCCAGCATTTT. It translates to CASSLGQAGQPQHF.

This clonotype has a count of ten or more. The rearrangement uses TRBV20-1 and TRBJ2-5; D remains ambiguous. The CDR3 covers 11 residues. V lost 6 bases, J lost 5 bases, and 10 bases lay in between. Looked up from germline, CDR1 is DFQATT and CDR2 is SNEGSKA (reference sequence). The CDR3 nucleotides are TGCAGTGCCCAAATCCGCGAGACCCAGTACTTC. Encoded protein: CSAQIRETQYF.

The table lists this clonotype with many counts. This sequence joins TRBV28 and TRBJ2-7; TRBD2 matches 9 bases. This CDR3 has 17 residues. V gave up 4 bases and J gave up 2 bases; unmatched junction bases: 12. The germline V gene encodes CDR1 MDHEN and CDR2 SYDVKM. The CDR3 sequence is CASSSPGNSGGPYEQYF. The CDR3 DNA is TGTGCCAGCAGTTCCCCGGGAAATAGCGGGGGCCCCTACGAGCAGTACTTC.

Of note for this clonotype: Possible read error: a much larger clone is one base away. The chain links TRBV4-2 to TRBJ1-1; perhaps TRBD1 as D (5 bases). Germline assignment: CDR1 LGHNA and CDR2 YNFKEQ. This CDR3 has 15 residues. For the CDR3, the DNA is TGTGCCAGCACCCAAGATCGGGGGGGGAACACTGAAGCTTTCTTT. Residues: CASTQDRGGNTEAFF.

This clonotype was detected many times. V usage is TRBV20-1 and J usage is TRBJ2-3, with 9 bases matching TRBD2. The CDR3 length is 16 residues. CDR1 DFQATT and CDR2 SNEGSKA come from the germline V gene (reference sequence). The V segment lost 1 base and the J segment 8 bases; nucleotides outside the gene matches: 13. The CDR3 is CSARVPAGGAQGTQYF. The CDR3 DNA reads TGCAGTGCTAGAGTGCCAGCGGGAGGTGCCCAGGGTACGCAGTATTTT.

In this sample, this clonotype turned up many times. The CDR3 nucleotides read TGTGCCAGCAGTTACTTGCTAGGGGTCTCTGGGGCCAACGTCCTGACTTTC. Translation: CASSYLLGVSGANVLTF. The chain uses TRBV6-5 and TRBJ2-6, with D perhaps matching TRBD1 (5 bases). The ends were cut back, 1 base at V and 0 bases at J, with 10 bases in the middle. CDR3 length: 17 amino acids. Germline-derived CDR1 and CDR2 are MNHEY and SVGAGI.

This clonotype was observed many times. The chain couples TRBV5-1 to TRBJ1-6; D gene unclear. The CDR3 sequence is 15 residues long. V was clipped by 4 bases and J by 5 bases, with 13 bases between them. Looked up from germline, CDR1 is SGHRS and CDR2 is YFSETQ. CDR3 in amino acids: CASSTGPSNNSPLHF. CDR3 DNA sequence: TGCGCCAGCAGCACCGGACCGTCTAATAATTCACCCCTCCACTTT.

This clonotype occurred many times. The V gene is TRBV6-2 or TRBV6-3, the J gene TRBJ1-1, with a possible D match to TRBD1 (6 bases). The germline V and J ends were trimmed by 0 bases and 7 bases, with 6 bases remaining between them. Germline V gives CDR1 MNHEY, CDR2 SVGEGT. The CDR3 totals 12 residues. CDR3 sequence: CASSYSGGEAFF. CDR3 sequence (DNA): TGTGCCAGCAGTTACTCAGGGGGTGAAGCTTTCTTT.

This clonotype was counted at least ten times. The V and J genes are TRBV24-1 and TRBJ1-1; possible D gene TRBD1, 5 bases. The CDR3 spans 14 residues. Germline assignment: CDR1 KGHDR and CDR2 SFDVKD. The V and J ends lost 4 bases and 10 bases respectively, with 18 bases between them. Here the CDR3 DNA reads TGTGCCACCAGTGACAGGAAAAGGGGTTCTTCAGCTTTCTTT. It specifies CATSDRKRGSSAFF.

The V and J genes are TRBV19 and TRBJ2-1, with TRBD2 identical over 7 bases. Trimming cost V 1 base and J 8 bases; bases outside gene matches: 8. The germline V gene encodes CDR1 LNHDA and CDR2 SQIVND (reference sequence). The CDR3 runs 15 residues. CDR3 in DNA: TGTGCCAGTAGTATAGGGACTAGGGGATGGGATGAGCAGTTCTTC. It yields the protein CASSIGTRGWDEQFF. Filled out from reference TRBV19 and TRBJ2-1, the complete variable domain reads DGGITQSPKYLFRKEGQNVTLSCEQNLNHDAMYWYRQDPGQGLRLIYYSQIVNDFQKGDIAEGYSVSREKKESFPLTVTSAQKNPTAFYLCASSIGTRGWDEQFFGPGTRLTVL.

This clonotype appeared many times. The genes are TRBV6-5 and TRBJ2-7; D is ambiguous. CDR1 and CDR2 (germline): MNHEY, SVGAGI. V was trimmed by 0 bases and J by 0 bases, leaving 9 bases between them. The CDR3 is 15 residues long. The CDR3 DNA sequence: TGTGCCAGCAGTTACTCAACGCCGGTCTCCTACGAGCAGTACTTC. The encoded protein is CASSYSTPVSYEQYF.

This clonotype was observed at least ten times. V usage is TRBV6-5 and J usage is TRBJ2-3; D remains ambiguous. Germline V gives CDR1 MNHEY, CDR2 SVGAGI. Trimming stripped 0 bases from V and 3 bases from J, with 4 bases between. The CDR3 loop spans 13 amino acids. CDR3 amino acids: CASSYSLTDTQYF. The CDR3 DNA reads as TGTGCCAGCAGTTACTCGTTGACAGATACGCAGTATTTT.